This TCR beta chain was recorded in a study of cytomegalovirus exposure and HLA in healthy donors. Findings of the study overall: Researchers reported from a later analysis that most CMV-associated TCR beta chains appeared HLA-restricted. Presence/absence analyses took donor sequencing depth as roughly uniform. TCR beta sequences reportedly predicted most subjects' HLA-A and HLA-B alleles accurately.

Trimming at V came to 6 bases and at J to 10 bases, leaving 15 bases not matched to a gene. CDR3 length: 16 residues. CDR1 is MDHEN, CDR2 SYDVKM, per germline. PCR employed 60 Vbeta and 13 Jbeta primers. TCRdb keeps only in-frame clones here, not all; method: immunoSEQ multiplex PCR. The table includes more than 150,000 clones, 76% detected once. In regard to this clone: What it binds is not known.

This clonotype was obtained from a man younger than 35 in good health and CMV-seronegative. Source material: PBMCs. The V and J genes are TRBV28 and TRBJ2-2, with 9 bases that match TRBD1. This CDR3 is CASSATGQGLLMELFF. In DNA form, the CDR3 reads TGTGCCAGCAGCGCAACGGGACAGGGCCTATTGATGGAGCTGTTTTTT. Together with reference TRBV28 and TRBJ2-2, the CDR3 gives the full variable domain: DVKVTQSSRYLVKRTGEKVFLECVQDMDHENMFWYRQDPGLGLRLIYFSYDVKMKEKGDIPEGYSVSREKKERFSLILESASTNQTSMYLCASSATGQGLLMELFFGEGSRLTVL.